This T cell receptor (beta chain) was retrieved from a study of OX40 agonist ivuxolimab in advanced cancers. About the investigation overall: The costimulatory receptor OX40 (CD134) was targeted by ivuxolimab, a fully human IgG2 agonistic monoclonal antibody. Partial responses occurred in three dose-escalation patients: two with cutaneous melanoma and one with hepatocellular carcinoma. Prior anti-PD-1, anti-PD-L1 or anti-CTLA-4 therapy was permitted, and 40% of dose-escalation patients had received checkpoint inhibitors. Intravenous ivuxolimab was administered to patients every 2 weeks at six dose levels: 0.01, 0.1, 0.3, 1.5, 3 and 10 mg/kg. Of the approximately 54 dose-escalation patients, hepatocellular carcinoma was present in around 19, melanoma in roughly 15, renal cell carcinoma in 9 and head and neck cancer in 9. The paper covers the monotherapy dose-escalation part of the phase I ivuxolimab trial, which included N ≈ 57 patients. In the dose-escalation cohort, around four fifths of patients were male, and the mean age was 60 years with a range of about 20 to 80. The purpose of peripheral TCRbeta sequencing was to test whether ivuxolimab changed TCR sequence diversity and led to clonal T-cell expansion. The research as a whole found: Low levels of normalized T-cell clonal expansion were also shown by some nonresponding patients. After ivuxolimab, more expanded clones were found on average in CD8+ T cells than in CD4+ T cells. Partial responders in the 0.1-3.0 mg/kg groups had among the lowest normalized peripheral clonal expansion, especially among CD8+ T cells. At doses from 0.1 to 3.0 mg/kg, clonal expansion was seen in both CD4+ and CD8+ blood T cells between baseline and week 6. Which antigens the clonally expanded peripheral T cells were specific for was not determined.

For this clone: The antigen it binds to is not known. No much larger clonotype is one base removed from it; base qualities were not supplied.

Patients with a history of autoimmune disease or receiving systemic immunosuppression were excluded from the trial. In every dose cohort, peripheral blood was drawn for TCR sequencing at baseline, cycle 4 day 1, and cycle 7 day 1. The samples were taken from a phase I, first-in-human, multicenter, open-label dose-escalation trial of ivuxolimab. Adults with locally advanced or metastatic head and neck squamous cell, hepatocellular, melanoma or renal cell carcinoma were enrolled in the trial. CD4+ and CD8+ T cells were sorted separately from peripheral blood before TCR sequencing. A distance of 13 bases separates the germline ends of V and J, which lose 6 bases and 0 bases respectively. The CDR3 measures 14 amino acids from cysteine to phenylalanine. Just the 42-base CDR3 DNA is kept, in frame starting at base 1. The germline V gene encodes CDR1 SGHRS and CDR2 YFSETQ. For sequencing of the TCRbeta CDR3 region, genomic DNA was extracted from the sorted cells. TCRbeta CDR3 regions were sequenced using the immunoSEQ Assay. Held by TCRdb, this immuneACCESS table contains in-frame sequences only and omits some clones. Under half of the omission traces to an unresolved V gene where checked; the cause of the rest is unknown. Counted in this sample were around 70,000 clones; roughly 82% of them appeared once. 6.5% to 7.5% of the sample is in the top ten clones.

This clonotype was sampled from an adult with an advanced solid tumor such as melanoma, head and neck, liver or kidney cancer. Source: CD4+ or CD8+ T cells sorted from blood, taken in a trial of the OX40 agonist ivuxolimab. The chain joins TRBV5-1 to TRBJ2-7; the D gene is perhaps TRBD2, on 6 matching bases. The CDR3 here reads CASTRDLSSYEQYF. The nucleotides read TGCGCCAGCACCCGGGACTTGAGCTCCTACGAGCAGTACTTC.